This section outlines one T cell receptor beta chain sequence together with its context. An end of the junction does not agree with germline; a read error may underlie this. This CDR3 has 17 residues. Germline CDR1 SGHRS, CDR2 YFSETQ. For the second PCR, which ran for roughly 7 to 11 cycles, a sample-barcoded 5' primer and a J-beta primer mix were used. With 12 random nucleotides, a template-switch adaptor tagged each individual cDNA molecule. TCRdb used MiXCR to reprocess the 5' RACE reads, holding one entry per CDR3 protein. This sample has under 800,000 distinct CDR3 sequences; around a fifth occur once, and the top ten carry roughly 3.6%. The data belong to a study of blood T cells in healthy people across ages.

The sample consisted of blood. The sequence came from a man between 65 and 80 years old in good health. The chain employs TRBV5-1 and TRBJ2-3; 7 nucleotides line up with TRBD2. DNA for the CDR3: TGCGCCACCAGCTCGGGCTCTGGCGGGAGTACGTCAGATACGCAGTATTTT. This encodes CATSSGSGGSTSDTQYF.